This paragraph reports one T cell receptor (beta chain). Its antigen is unknown. CDR3 length equals 15 residues. The ends were cut back, 3 bases at V and 5 bases at J, with 13 bases in the middle. Germline lookup yields CDR1 SGHTA and CDR2 FQGNSA. Profiling relied on immunoSEQ multiplex PCR, and the TCRdb table lists in-frame clones only, not all of them. Of 30,000 to 40,000 clones listed, 75% to 95% are singletons. This record belongs to a study of monozygotic twins with cystic fibrosis. Broader study findings: Median Simpson clonality of roughly 0.0093 suggested naive T cells predominated. Co-twins had the most similar V usage for 13 of 16 pairs, J for 8.

This clonotype was obtained from a boy aged 2 to 10 with cystic fibrosis. The sequenced material came from blood. The V call is TRBV7-2, the J call TRBJ2-2; TRBD2 might be the D (6 bases). The CDR3 coding sequence is TGTGCCAGCAGCTTCCGGGACTGGGGGACCGGGGAGCTGTTTTTT. Amino acids: CASSFRDWGTGELFF.